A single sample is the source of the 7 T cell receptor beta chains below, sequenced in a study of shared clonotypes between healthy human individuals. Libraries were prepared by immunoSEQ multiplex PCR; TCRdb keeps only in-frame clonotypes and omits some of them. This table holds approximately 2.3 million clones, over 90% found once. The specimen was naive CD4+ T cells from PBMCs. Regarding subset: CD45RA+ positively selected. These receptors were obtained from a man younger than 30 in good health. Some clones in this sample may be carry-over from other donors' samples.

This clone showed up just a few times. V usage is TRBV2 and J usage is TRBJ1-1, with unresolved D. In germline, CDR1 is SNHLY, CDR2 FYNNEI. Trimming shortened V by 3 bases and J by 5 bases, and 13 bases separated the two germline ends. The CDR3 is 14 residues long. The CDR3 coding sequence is TGTGCCAGCAGTGACGGAGGGCCGAGGACTGAAGCTTTCTTT. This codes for CASSDGGPRTEAFF.

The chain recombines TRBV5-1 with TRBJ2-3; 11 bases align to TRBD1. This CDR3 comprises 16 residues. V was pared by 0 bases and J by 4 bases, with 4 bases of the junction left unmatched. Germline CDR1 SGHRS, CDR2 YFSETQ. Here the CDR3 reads CASSLVGQGDSDTQYF. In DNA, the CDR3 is TGCGCCAGCAGCTTGGTGGGACAGGGGGACTCAGATACGCAGTATTTT.

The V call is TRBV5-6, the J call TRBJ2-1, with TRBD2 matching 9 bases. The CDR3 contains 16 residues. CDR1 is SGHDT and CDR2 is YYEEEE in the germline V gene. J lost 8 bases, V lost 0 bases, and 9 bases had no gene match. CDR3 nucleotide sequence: TGTGCCAGCAGCTTGGAGGGCGGGAGGGCCGGGTATGAGCAGTTCTTC. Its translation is CASSLEGGRAGYEQFF.

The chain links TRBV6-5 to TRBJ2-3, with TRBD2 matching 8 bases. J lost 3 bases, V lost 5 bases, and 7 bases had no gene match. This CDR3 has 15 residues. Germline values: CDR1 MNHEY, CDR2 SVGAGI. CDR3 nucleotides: TGTGCCAGCAGTGCTGGGACTAGACGAACAGATACGCAGTATTTT. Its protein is CASSAGTRRTDTQYF.

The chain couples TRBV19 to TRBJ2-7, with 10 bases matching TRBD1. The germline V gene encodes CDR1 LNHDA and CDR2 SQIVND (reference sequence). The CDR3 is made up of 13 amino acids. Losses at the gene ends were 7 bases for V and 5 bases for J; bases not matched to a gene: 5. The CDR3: CASTPDRGDEQYF. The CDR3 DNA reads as TGTGCCAGTACCCCGGACAGGGGGGACGAGCAGTACTTC.

CDR3 protein: CASSHTGALRDGANVLTF. In DNA, the CDR3 is TGTGCCAGCAGCCATACAGGGGCGCTAAGGGATGGGGCCAACGTCCTGACTTTC. This chain links TRBV7-2 with TRBJ2-6, with 7 positions matching TRBD1. CDR3 length: 18 residues. Germline CDR1 SGHTA, CDR2 FQGNSA. Losses at the gene ends were 5 bases for V and 3 bases for J; bases not matched to a gene: 13.

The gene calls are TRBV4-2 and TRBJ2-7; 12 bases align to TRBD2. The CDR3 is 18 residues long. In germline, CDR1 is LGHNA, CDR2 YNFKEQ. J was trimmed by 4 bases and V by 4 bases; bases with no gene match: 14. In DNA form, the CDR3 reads TGTGCCAGCAGCCCATCTTCTAGCGGGAGGGCATCACTTTACGAGCAGTACTTC. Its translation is CASSPSSSGRASLYEQYF.